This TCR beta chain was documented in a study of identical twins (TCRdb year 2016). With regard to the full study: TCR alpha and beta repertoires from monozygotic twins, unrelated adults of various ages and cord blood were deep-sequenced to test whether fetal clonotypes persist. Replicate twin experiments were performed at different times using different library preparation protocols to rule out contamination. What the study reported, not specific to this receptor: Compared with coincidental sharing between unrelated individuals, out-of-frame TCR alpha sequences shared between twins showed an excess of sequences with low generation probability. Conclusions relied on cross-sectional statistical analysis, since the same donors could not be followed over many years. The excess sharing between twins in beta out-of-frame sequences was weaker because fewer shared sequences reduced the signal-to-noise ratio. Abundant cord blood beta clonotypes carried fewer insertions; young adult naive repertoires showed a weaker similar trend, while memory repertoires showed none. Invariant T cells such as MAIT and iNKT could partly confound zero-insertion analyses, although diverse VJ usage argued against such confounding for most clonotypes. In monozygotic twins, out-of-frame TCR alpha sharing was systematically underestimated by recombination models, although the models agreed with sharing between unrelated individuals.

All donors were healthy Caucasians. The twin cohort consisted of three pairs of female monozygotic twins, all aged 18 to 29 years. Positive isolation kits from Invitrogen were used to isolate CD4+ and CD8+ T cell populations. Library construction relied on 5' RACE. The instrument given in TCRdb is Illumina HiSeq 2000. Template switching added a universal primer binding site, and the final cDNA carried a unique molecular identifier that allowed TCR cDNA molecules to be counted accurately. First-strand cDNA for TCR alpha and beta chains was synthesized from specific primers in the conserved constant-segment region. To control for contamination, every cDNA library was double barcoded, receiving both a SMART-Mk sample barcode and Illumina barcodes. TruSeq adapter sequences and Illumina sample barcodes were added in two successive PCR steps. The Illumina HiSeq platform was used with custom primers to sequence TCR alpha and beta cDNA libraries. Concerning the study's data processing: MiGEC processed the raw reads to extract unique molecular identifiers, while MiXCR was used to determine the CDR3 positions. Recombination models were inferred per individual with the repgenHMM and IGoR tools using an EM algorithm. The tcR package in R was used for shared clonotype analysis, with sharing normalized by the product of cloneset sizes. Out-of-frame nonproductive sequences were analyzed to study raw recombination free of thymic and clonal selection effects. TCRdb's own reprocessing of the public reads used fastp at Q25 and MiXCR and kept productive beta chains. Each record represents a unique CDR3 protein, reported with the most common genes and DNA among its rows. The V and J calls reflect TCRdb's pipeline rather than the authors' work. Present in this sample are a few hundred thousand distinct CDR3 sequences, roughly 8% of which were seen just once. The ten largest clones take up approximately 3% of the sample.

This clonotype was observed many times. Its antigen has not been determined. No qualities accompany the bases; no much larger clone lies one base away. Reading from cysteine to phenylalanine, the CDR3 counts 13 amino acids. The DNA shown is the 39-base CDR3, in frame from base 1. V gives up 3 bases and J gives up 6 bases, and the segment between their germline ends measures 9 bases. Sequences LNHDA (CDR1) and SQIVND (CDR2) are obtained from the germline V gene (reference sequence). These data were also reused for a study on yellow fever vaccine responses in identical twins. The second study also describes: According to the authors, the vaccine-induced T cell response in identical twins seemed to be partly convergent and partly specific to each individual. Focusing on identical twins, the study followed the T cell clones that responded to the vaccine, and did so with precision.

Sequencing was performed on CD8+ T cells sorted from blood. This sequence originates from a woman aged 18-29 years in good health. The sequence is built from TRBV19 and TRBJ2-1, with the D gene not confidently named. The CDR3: CASSILASNEQFF. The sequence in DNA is TGTGCCAGTAGTATCCTGGCTTCCAATGAGCAGTTCTTC.